This paragraph covers one TCR beta chain sequence. Its antigen is unknown. The sample comes from a study of a mutant IDH1 vaccine in newly diagnosed glioma. On the study more broadly: Initiation of the vaccine course occurred 4-6 weeks after radiotherapy alone, or alongside temozolomide cycles. Most patients had radiochemotherapy with temozolomide before enrollment; others had one alone.

The CDR3 length is 13 residues. The germline V and J ends were trimmed by 4 bases and 6 bases, with 14 bases remaining between them. In germline, CDR1 is SGHNT, CDR2 YYREEE (reference sequence). As for time point: week 47, end of study. Vaccination used 300 ug of mutant IDH1 20-mer peptide per dose, with topical imiquimod. Across weeks 1, 3, 5, 7, 11, 15, 19 and 23, patients received a vaccination each time, eight in all. Donors' newly diagnosed IDH1-mutant WHO grade 3 or 4 astrocytomas lacked nuclear ATRX. Libraries were prepared by immunoSEQ multiplex PCR; TCRdb keeps only in-frame clonotypes and omits some of them. The sample includes tens of thousands of clones, around 83% of them seen just once.

The sequence was collected from a young man with glioma. Sequenced here: PBMCs, sampled from a glioma patient whose treatment included an IDH1 peptide vaccine. This chain uses TRBV5-4 with TRBJ2-7; a possible D gene is TRBD2 (5 bases). CDR3 sequence (DNA): TGTGCCAGCAGCCCCCAGAGGGCGGGCGAGCAGTACTTC. It specifies CASSPQRAGEQYF.